One and the same sample provided the 14 T cell receptor beta chains below, sequenced in a study of molecular identifiers for immune sequencing clone quantification. TCRdb itself ran the PCR reads through MiXCR, one entry per CDR3 protein. The sample contains roughly 10,000 distinct CDR3 sequences, roughly 22% of which appear only once. Sequenced: naive CD8+ T cells from blood, with Jurkat cell RNA spiked in. Subset here: FACS-sorted CD8+CD4-CCR7+CD45RA+ naive T cells. The receptors originated from a human donor in good health. Some libraries in this study had Jurkat cell RNA spiked in.

This clonotype has a handful of counts. A much more abundant neighbour one base away suggests this may be a read error. It is likely a read error, because the conserved phenylalanine at the end of the CDR3 is missing. The V gene is TRBV4-1, the J gene TRBJ1-1; D possibly corresponds to TRBD1 (5 bases). V was cut by 4 bases and J by 2 bases, with 14 bases left in between. This CDR3 comprises 15 residues. Germline V lookup: CDR1 MGHRA, CDR2 YSYEKL. For the CDR3, the DNA is TGCGCCAGCAGCCCAGAGGGACGGCCTAACACTGAAGCTTTCCTT. Its protein product is CASSPEGRPNTEAFL.

This clonotype was recorded at least ten times. The rearrangement links TRBV12-5 to TRBJ2-1; 7 bases fit TRBD2. Germline V CDR1 and CDR2: LGHNT, FRNRAP. The CDR3 totals 15 residues. The junction had 18 bases not matched to a gene; V was cut back by 7 bases and J by 12 bases. The CDR3 spells CASAPGVAGEERQFF. DNA of the CDR3: TGTGCTAGTGCCCCTGGTGTGGCGGGGGAAGAGCGGCAGTTCTTC.

This clonotype rates as medium-sized. The chain links TRBV28 to TRBJ2-7; D is unclear. This CDR3 has 13 residues. Germline lookup yields CDR1 MDHEN and CDR2 SYDVKM. V shed 5 bases and J shed 4 bases, with 12 bases lying between them. The CDR3 reads CASSARSNYEQYF. The CDR3 DNA sequence: TGTGCCAGCAGTGCCCGTTCGAATTACGAGCAGTACTTC.

In its sample, this clonotype is medium-sized. This chain connects TRBV7-6 to TRBJ1-4; D ambiguous. The CDR3 spans 18 residues. CDR1 and CDR2 from the germline V gene are SGHVS and FNYEAQ. The V end lost 5 bases, the J end lost 0 bases, and 19 bases lay between the germline ends. The CDR3 sequence: CASSPKLAEDATNEKLFF. The CDR3, as DNA: TGTGCCAGCAGCCCCAAATTGGCGGAGGACGCAACTAATGAAAAACTGTTTTTT.

Comment on this clonotype: The junction does not match germline at one end; this may be a read error. The V gene is TRBV7-9, the J gene TRBJ1-2; 7 bases fit TRBD1. Germline V gene lookup returns CDR1 SEHNR and CDR2 FQNEAQ (reference sequence). The CDR3 spans 15 residues. This CDR3 reads CAGSLAIEGASGYTF. The CDR3 DNA reads TGTGCCGGCAGCTTAGCGATCGAGGGGGCAAGTGGCTACACCTTC.

In this sample, this clonotype turned up a few times. A clone one base away is much larger, so this may be a read error. This is likely a read error, given that the CDR3 carries no conserved phenylalanine or tryptophan at its end. The rearrangement joins TRBV7-9 to TRBJ2-2, with 9 bases identical to TRBD2. The CDR3 spans 15 residues. Germline V gene data show CDR1 as SEHNR and CDR2 as FQNEAQ (reference sequence). V dropped 5 bases and J dropped 6; count of bases not matched to a gene: 7. CDR3 in DNA: TGTGCCAGCAGCGCTCCTAGCGGGGAGCCCGGGGAGCTGTTTGTT. Its translation: CASSAPSGEPGELFV.

In its sample, this clonotype was seen many times. The rearrangement links TRBV29-1 to TRBJ2-7; 8 bases map to TRBD1. The germline V gene encodes CDR1 SQVTM and CDR2 ANQGSEA. CDR3 length equals 13 residues. With 6 bases clipped from V and 0 bases from J, the junction kept 4 bases outside the gene matches. The CDR3 is CSVLTGGSYEQYF. The CDR3 nucleotides are TGCAGCGTACTAACAGGGGGCTCCTACGAGCAGTACTTC.

By share, this clonotype counts as medium-sized. The chain uses TRBV6-5 and TRBJ1-5; D is uncertain. Per germline, CDR1 MNHEY and CDR2 SVGAGI. This CDR3 has 13 residues. V lost 3 bases to trimming and J lost 5 bases, with 8 bases between them. This CDR3 reads CASSYGPDQPQHF. In DNA form, the CDR3 reads TGTGCCAGCAGTTATGGACCCGATCAGCCCCAGCATTTT.

In this sample, this clonotype is medium-sized. The CDR3 is CASSRVDRGTGELFF. CDR3 in DNA: TGTGCCAGCAGTAGAGTTGACAGGGGTACCGGGGAGCTGTTTTTT. The genes are TRBV6-6 and TRBJ2-2, with 8 bases aligning to TRBD1. J was trimmed by 5 bases and V by 5 bases; bases with no gene match: 7. The CDR3 runs to 15 residues. Germline V lookup: CDR1 MNHNY, CDR2 SVGAGI (reference sequence).

By share of the sample, this clonotype is medium-sized. This chain uses TRBV4-1 with TRBJ1-4, with 8 bases that match TRBD1. The CDR3 loop spans 18 amino acids. J lost 0 bases, V lost 7 bases, and 13 bases had no gene match. Germline values: CDR1 MGHRA, CDR2 YSYEKL. The CDR3: CASTPDRARPSTNEKLFF. For the CDR3, the DNA is TGCGCCAGCACCCCGGACAGGGCCAGACCGTCAACTAATGAAAAACTGTTTTTT.

This clonotype is labeled as medium-sized. V gene TRBV20-1 combines with J gene TRBJ2-7; 11 nucleotides agree with TRBD1. From germline, CDR1 is DFQATT and CDR2 SNEGSKA (reference sequence). The length of the CDR3 is 19 residues. Trimming cost V 0 bases and J 2 bases; bases outside gene matches: 15. CDR3 coding DNA: TGCAGTGCTAGAGACCCGGACAGGGGGCCCTCCGACGCAACCTACGAGCAGTACTTC. Translating it yields CSARDPDRGPSDATYEQYF.

This rearrangement joins TRBV10-1 to TRBJ2-7, with a weak D call TRBD1 (5 bases). The CDR3 loop spans 15 amino acids. Trimming took off 3 bases at V and 12 bases at J, with 24 bases between the two ends. The germline gives CDR1 WNHNN, CDR2 SYGVQD (reference sequence). In DNA form, the CDR3 reads TGCGCCAGCAGTGACCAGGGCCAGCTGCCCTACGCGCCGTACTTC. This sequence encodes CASSDQGQLPYAPYF.

This clonotype is deemed medium-sized. The rearrangement links TRBV30 to TRBJ2-3; 10 nucleotides agree with TRBD2. The CDR3 is made up of 13 amino acids. The germline V gene encodes CDR1 GTSNPN and CDR2 SVGIG (reference sequence). V shed 7 bases, J shed 4 bases, and the junction held 5 bases outside the gene matches. This CDR3 is CASLAGGPDTQYF. The CDR3 DNA sequence: TGTGCCTCATTAGCGGGAGGCCCAGATACGCAGTATTTT.

With regard to this clonotype: This may be a read error: a much more frequent sequence differs by one nucleotide. V and J are TRBV12-3 or TRBV12-4 and TRBJ2-5; perhaps TRBD2 as D (6 bases). CDR3 length equals 14 residues. V dropped 1 base and J dropped 9 bases, with 15 bases sitting between them. The CDR3 coding sequence is TGTGCCAGCAGTTTAGAAGGGGTGGGGGAGGCCCAGTACTTC. Amino acids: CASSLEGVGEAQYF.